Below, 17 T cell receptor beta chains from the same sample are listed, as sequenced in a study of blood T cell repertoires in COVID-19. The protocol was immunoSEQ multiplex PCR, while the TCRdb copy is restricted to in-frame clones and leaves out a portion. The table has about 350,000 clones, 88% seen once. The sequenced sample was PBMCs or T cells enriched from blood (not recorded which). These receptors were obtained from a woman aged 25 to 39 who had been exposed to COVID-19.

The chain employs TRBV4-1 and TRBJ1-5, with D unresolved. The ends were cut back, 0 bases at V and 5 bases at J, with 11 bases in the middle. The germline V gene has CDR1 MGHRA and CDR2 YSYEKL. The CDR3 runs 15 residues. This CDR3 reads CASSQDGQEDQPQHF. The CDR3 DNA reads TGCGCCAGCAGCCAAGACGGGCAGGAGGATCAGCCCCAGCATTTT.

This chain links TRBV6-1 with TRBJ1-2, with unresolved D. V was cut by 2 bases and J by 4 bases, with 14 bases left in between. This CDR3 region has 15 residues. Germline CDR1 is MNHNS and CDR2 is SASEGT. In DNA, the CDR3 is TGTGCCAGCAGTGAAACGAGGGTGTCAAGCTATGGCTACACCTTC. Encoded protein: CASSETRVSSYGYTF.

The chain has TRBV6-5 and TRBJ1-1; the D gene is possibly TRBD1 (6 bases). Germline lookup yields CDR1 MNHEY and CDR2 SVGAGI. This CDR3 region has 15 residues. Trimming removed 5 bases from V and 4 bases from J, with 17 bases in between. CDR3 nucleotides: TGTGCCAGCAGTCCCAAGGGGGGGGCGAGCACTGAAGCTTTCTTT. Translating it yields CASSPKGGASTEAFF.

The chain links TRBV28 to TRBJ1-6, with 8 bases that match TRBD1. The CDR3 sequence is 14 residues long. V dropped 6 bases and J dropped 8; count of bases not matched to a gene: 6. Germline CDR1 reads MDHEN; CDR2 reads SYDVKM. The CDR3 nucleotides read TGTGCCAGCAGCCCCGGGGACAGGTATTCACCCCTCCACTTT. Translating gives CASSPGDRYSPLHF.

The rearrangement uses TRBV11-3 and TRBJ2-1; 13 bases fit TRBD2. The CDR3 spans 18 residues. Germline trimming cut 0 bases from V and 9 bases from J; bases unmatched to any gene: 11. Germline assignment: CDR1 SGHNT and CDR2 YENEEA. This chain's CDR3 is CASSLDGALGLAGVEQFF. DNA of the CDR3: TGTGCCAGCAGCTTAGATGGGGCCCTCGGACTAGCGGGAGTTGAGCAGTTCTTC.

This chain links TRBV18 with TRBJ2-7, with D perhaps TRBD1 (6 bases). Trimming pared 3 bases from V and 2 bases from J, leaving 11 bases between. The germline V gene encodes CDR1 KGHSH and CDR2 LQKENI. The CDR3 has 14 residues. In nucleotides, the CDR3 is TGTGCCAGCTCACCGACAGGCGCGACCTACGAGCAGTACTTC. It yields the protein CASSPTGATYEQYF.

V is TRBV14 and J is TRBJ1-1; no firm D call. The ends were cut back, 3 bases at V and 4 bases at J, with 15 bases in the middle. Germline loops: CDR1 SGHDN, CDR2 FVKESK. This CDR3 contains 15 residues. The CDR3 coding sequence is TGTGCCAGCAGCCACGTCCGTTCGTTCGGCACTGAAGCTTTCTTT. This codes for CASSHVRSFGTEAFF.

The rearrangement links TRBV7-6 to TRBJ2-7; 9 bases align to TRBD2. V lost 5 bases, J lost 7 bases, and 15 bases stayed unmatched. Germline CDR1 and CDR2: SGHVS and FNYEAQ. The CDR3 spans 16 residues. In DNA form, the CDR3 reads TGTGCCAGCAGCAAAGGAGGTGGCGGGAGGGCCTCGGAGCAGTACTTC. As protein: CASSKGGGGRASEQYF.

J is TRBJ2-7 and V is TRBV7-8; D might be TRBD2 (5 bases). This CDR3 contains 14 residues. V was trimmed by 4 bases and J by 2 bases, leaving 12 bases between them. Germline values: CDR1 SGHVS, CDR2 FQNEAQ. CDR3 amino acids: CASSSGGPAYEQYF. CDR3 DNA: TGTGCCAGCAGCTCCGGAGGACCCGCCTACGAGCAGTACTTC.

This chain joins TRBV9 and TRBJ1-1; 8 bases fit TRBD1. The CDR3 extends over 15 amino acids. J gave up 4 bases and V 3 bases, and 8 bases lay outside the gene matches. Germline CDR1 is SGDLS and CDR2 is YYNGEE. CDR3 amino acids: CASSAQTGVSTEAFF. Written as DNA, the CDR3 is TGTGCCAGCAGCGCTCAGACAGGGGTGAGCACTGAAGCTTTCTTT. Filled out from reference TRBV9 and TRBJ1-1, the complete variable domain reads DSGVTQTPKHLITATGQRVTLRCSPRSGDLSVYWYQQSLDQGLQFLIQYYNGEERAKGNILERFSAQQFPDLHSELNLSSLELGDSALYFCASSAQTGVSTEAFFGQGTRLTVV.

The CDR3 protein is CASSRTGLGYEQYF. The CDR3 nucleotides read TGTGCCAGCAGTCGGACAGGGCTGGGGTACGAGCAGTACTTC. The chain uses TRBV27 and TRBJ2-7, with 8 bases lining up with TRBD1. From germline, CDR1 is MNHEY and CDR2 SMNVEV (reference sequence). J lost 4 bases, V lost 5 bases, and 7 bases had no gene match. The CDR3 consists of 14 residues.

The chain uses TRBV19 and TRBJ2-1, with TRBD1 identical over 7 bases. CDR1 LNHDA and CDR2 SQIVND come from the germline V gene (reference sequence). The CDR3 is made up of 17 amino acids. Germline trimming cut 3 bases from V and 0 bases from J; bases unmatched to any gene: 8. For the CDR3, the DNA is TGTGCCAGTAGTATCCCAAAGGCAGGGGGCTCCTACAATGAGCAGTTCTTC. Encoded protein: CASSIPKAGGSYNEQFF.

The V and J genes are TRBV3-1 (or the pseudogene TRBV3-2) and TRBJ1-3, with 7 bases matching TRBD1. The CDR3 contains 15 residues. Germline values: CDR1 LGHDT, CDR2 YNNKEL (reference sequence). V trimming: 6 bases; J trimming: 4 bases; junction bases outside the gene matches: 9. CDR3: CASSFDRAPGNTIYF. CDR3 DNA sequence: TGTGCCAGCAGTTTCGACAGGGCCCCGGGAAACACCATATATTTT.

This sequence joins TRBV12-1 and TRBJ1-5. TRBV12-1 is a pseudogene locus. This CDR3 region has 12 residues. This chain's CDR3 is CASIREEQPQHF. The CDR3 nucleotides are TGTGCCAGCATACGGGAGGAACAGCCCCAGCATTTT.

DNA of the CDR3: TGTGCCAGCAGCTCCTCCGCGGGGGGATGGACTAACTATGGCTACACCTTC. It encodes CASSSSAGGWTNYGYTF. The chain couples TRBV11-3 to TRBJ1-2; D possibly corresponds to TRBD1 (5 bases). The CDR3 consists of 17 residues. CDR1 is SGHNT, CDR2 YENEEA, per germline. V was trimmed by 4 bases and J by 0 bases, leaving 18 bases between them. The complete variable domain, with remaining parts taken from reference TRBV11-3 and TRBJ1-2, reads EAGVVQSPRYKIIEKKQPVAFWCNPISGHNTLYWYLQNLGQGPELLIRYENEEAVDDSQLPKDRFSAERLKGVDSTLKIQPAELGDSAVYLCASSSSAGGWTNYGYTFGSGTRLTVV.

V gene TRBV6-1 combines with J gene TRBJ2-3; 9 bases line up with TRBD1. This CDR3 region has 14 residues. Germline values: CDR1 MNHNS, CDR2 SASEGT. J gave up 3 bases and V 3 bases, and 1 base lay outside the gene matches. The CDR3 nucleotides are TGTGCCAGCAGTGAGGGACAGGGAACAGATACGCAGTATTTT. It encodes CASSEGQGTDTQYF.

The chain recombines TRBV6-4 with TRBJ1-6; 7 bases fit TRBD1. Trimming cost V 8 bases and J 7 bases; bases outside gene matches: 8. Germline CDR1 MRHNA, CDR2 SNTAGT. CDR3 length equals 14 residues. The CDR3 DNA sequence: TGTGCCAGCTCTCGGGACAGCCAAAATTCACCCCTCCACTTT. The encoded protein is CASSRDSQNSPLHF.